This TCR beta chain was sequenced for a study of PD-1 blockade in classical Hodgkin lymphoma. The table came from immunoSEQ multiplex PCR; TCRdb's copy has only in-frame clones and leaves some out. The sample consists of around 30,000 clones, roughly 91% of them appearing once. Documented time point: newly diagnosed, previously untreated cHL patient sample. Magnetic negative selection of thawed PBMCs was the method by which CD4+ T cells were purified. Study-level results: In newly diagnosed patients, baseline TCR diversity was reportedly below that of healthy donors. Why the repertoires differ is still unclear, perhaps disease activity or prior therapy.

Notes on this clone: Its antigen is as yet unknown.

The CDR3 length is 17 residues. Unmatched junction bases numbered 12, after V lost 3 bases and J lost 4 bases. CDR1 SGHRS and CDR2 YFSETQ come from the germline V gene. Sequencing was performed on CD4+ T cells from blood. The genes are TRBV5-1 and TRBJ1-5, with 8 bases identical to TRBD1. The receptor was isolated from a human donor with classical Hodgkin lymphoma. CDR3 sequence (DNA): TGCGCCAGCAGCTCGGACAGGGTATTTAGTGGGAATCAGCCCCAGCATTTT. Translated, it gives CASSSDRVFSGNQPQHF. Supplemented by reference TRBV5-1 and TRBJ1-5, the full variable domain reads KAGVTQTPRYLIKTRGQQVTLSCSPISGHRSVSWYQQTPGQGLQFLFEYFSETQRNKGNFPGRFSGRQFSNSRSEMNVSTLELGDSALYLCASSSDRVFSGNQPQHFGDGTRLSIL.